Each of the 25 T cell receptor beta chains below was sequenced from the same sample in a study of early T cells in non-severe SARS-CoV-2 infection (dated by TCRdb to the early 2020s). Library prep was done by 5' RACE. The sequencing machine was a NextSeq 500. The raw public data were reprocessed by TCRdb itself: fastp quality trimming at Q25, MiXCR clonotype calling, in-frame beta chains only. CDR3 protein duplicates are merged, each entry listing the most common genes and DNA. This sample lists 56,000 or so distinct CDR3 sequences; roughly 15% were detected once. Together, the top ten hold about 4% of the sample. The specimen comprised whole blood, sampled at baseline. These receptors were taken from an adult who was a healthcare worker with PCR-confirmed SARS-CoV-2 infection or an uninfected control (not recorded which).

This clonotype was found a few times. The chain carries TRBV28 and TRBJ1-5; D is perhaps TRBD1 (5 bases). V lost 6 bases and J lost 2, with 20 bases in between. Looked up from germline, CDR1 is MDHEN and CDR2 is SYDVKM. The CDR3 is made up of 17 amino acids. The CDR3 spells CASSPAAAGGGNQPQHF. The DNA for the CDR3 is TGTGCCAGCAGCCCGGCGGCGGCGGGGGGAGGCAATCAGCCCCAGCATTTT.

This rearrangement joins TRBV5-1 to TRBJ2-1; TRBD1 agrees at 11 bases. Germline trimming cut 4 bases from V and 6 bases from J; bases unmatched to any gene: 6. This CDR3 region has 15 residues. Germline V CDR1 and CDR2: SGHRS, YFSETQ. This CDR3 is CASSRRDRGFNEQFF. The CDR3 nucleotides read TGCGCCAGCAGCCGCCGGGACAGGGGGTTCAATGAGCAGTTCTTC.

In its sample, this clonotype was seen many times. The rearrangement joins TRBV18 to TRBJ2-7; maybe TRBD1 (7 bases). The germline V and J ends were trimmed by 6 bases and 3 bases, with 12 bases remaining between them. Germline V CDR1 and CDR2: KGHSH, LQKENI. There are 13 residues in the CDR3. The CDR3 DNA is TGTGCCAGCTCGGAGGGACAGAACTACGAGCAGTACTTC. Protein sequence: CASSEGQNYEQYF.

This clonotype has only a few counts. This rearrangement joins TRBV20-1 to TRBJ2-3; a possible D gene is TRBD1 (6 bases). The CDR3 loop spans 15 amino acids. CDR1 and CDR2 from the germline V gene are DFQATT and SNEGSKA (reference sequence). Between the trimmed V and J ends, which lost 5 bases and 2 bases, there was a span of 17 bases. The DNA for the CDR3 is TGCAGTGCTGTTAACCGGGACATGTCCACAGATACGCAGTATTTT. This translates into CSAVNRDMSTDTQYF.

Only a few counts were recorded for this clonotype. The rearrangement joins TRBV5-1 to TRBJ2-5; 8 bases map to TRBD1. Per the germline V gene, CDR1 is SGHRS and CDR2 is YFSETQ. V shed 5 bases, J shed 4 bases, and the junction held 7 bases outside the gene matches. The CDR3 contains 14 residues. CDR3 DNA: TGCGCCAGCAGAAGAGCACAGGGGGGAGAGACCCAGTACTTC. It yields the protein CASRRAQGGETQYF.

This chain links TRBV18 with TRBJ1-1, with TRBD1 as a possible D gene (6 bases). The CDR3 contains 14 residues. The germline gives CDR1 KGHSH, CDR2 LQKENI. Trimming left V 2 bases short and J 1 base short, with 8 bases between. CDR3 nucleotide sequence: TGTGCCAGCTCACCATGGACAGAGAACACTGAAGCTTTCTTT. This gives the protein CASSPWTENTEAFF.

The sample holds a few counts of this clonotype. The chain's CDR3 is CASSPTSSQETQYF. In nucleotides, the CDR3 is TGTGCCAGCAGCCCAACTAGCTCCCAAGAGACCCAGTACTTC. This rearrangement joins TRBV5-4 to TRBJ2-5, with D possibly being TRBD2 (6 bases). CDR1 SGHNT and CDR2 YYREEE come from the germline V gene (reference sequence). Trimming left V 4 bases short and J 1 base short, with 11 bases between. This CDR3 comprises 14 residues.

This chain links TRBV7-9 with TRBJ2-1, with D possibly being TRBD1 (5 bases). The V gene lost 3 bases and the J gene lost 2 bases, with 11 bases spanning the gap. Germline CDR1 is SEHNR and CDR2 is FQNEAQ (reference sequence). The CDR3 runs 15 residues. The CDR3 here is CASSFGRVTYNEQFF. For the CDR3, the DNA is TGTGCCAGCAGCTTCGGCAGGGTCACCTACAATGAGCAGTTCTTC.

This clonotype was seen ten or more times. The rearrangement uses TRBV9 and TRBJ2-3, with 8 bases matching TRBD1. The CDR3 contains 18 residues. CDR1 is SGDLS and CDR2 is YYNGEE in the germline V gene. J lost 1 base, V lost 2 bases, and 12 bases had no gene match. The CDR3 here is CASSVRSGDRPGTDTQYF. In DNA, the CDR3 is TGTGCCAGCAGCGTCCGTAGTGGGGACAGGCCCGGCACAGATACGCAGTATTTT.

The sample holds a few counts of this clonotype. J is TRBJ1-6 and V is TRBV15, with 8 positions matching TRBD1. CDR3 length: 15 amino acids. Germline-derived CDR1 and CDR2 are LNHNV and YYDKDF (reference sequence). V lost 8 bases and J lost 9; bases outside the gene matches: 12. The CDR3: CATDSTGVNGSPLHF. As DNA, the CDR3 is TGTGCCACCGATTCGACAGGGGTAAATGGTTCACCCCTCCACTTT.

This chain links TRBV6-2 or TRBV6-3 with TRBJ2-5; a weak D match, TRBD2 (6 bases). The CDR3 totals 12 residues. V lost 6 bases and J 3 bases, leaving 8 bases between the germline ends. Germline lookup yields CDR1 MNHEY and CDR2 SVGEGT. The DNA for the CDR3 is TGTGCCAGCAGCATAGCGGAAGAGACCCAGTACTTC. The encoded protein is CASSIAEETQYF.

This clonotype was seen only a few times. V and J are TRBV7-9 and TRBJ2-3, with D uncertain. The V gene lost 5 bases and the J gene lost 0 bases, with 3 bases spanning the gap. The germline V gene has CDR1 SEHNR and CDR2 FQNEAQ (reference sequence). This CDR3 is 12 amino acids long. The CDR3 here is CASSTSTDTQYF. Here the CDR3 DNA reads TGTGCCAGCAGCACAAGCACAGATACGCAGTATTTT.

Only a few counts were recorded for this clonotype. The V gene is TRBV2, the J gene TRBJ2-5; tentatively, D is TRBD2 (5 bases). CDR1 is SNHLY, CDR2 FYNNEI, per germline. There are 13 residues in the CDR3. The ends were cut back, 7 bases at V and 2 bases at J, with 11 bases in the middle. The DNA for the CDR3 is TGTGCCAGCATCCCCAGGAGGCAAGAGACCCAGTACTTC. This translates into CASIPRRQETQYF.

This clonotype was recorded at least ten times. The rearrangement uses TRBV5-5 and TRBJ2-2, with no clear D. The V gene lost 4 bases and the J gene lost 8 bases, with 12 bases spanning the gap. Germline CDR1 is SGHKS and CDR2 is YYEKEE (reference sequence). The CDR3 is 13 residues long. The CDR3 loop is CASSPTSSGELFF. The CDR3 coding sequence is TGTGCCAGCAGCCCTACCAGTTCGGGGGAGCTGTTTTTT.

In this sample, this clonotype turned up a few times. The V call is TRBV3-1, the J call TRBJ1-3; D not resolved. This CDR3 spans 13 amino acids. CDR1 is LGHDT and CDR2 is YNNKEL in the germline V gene (reference sequence). V lost 1 base to trimming and J lost 4 bases, with 5 bases between them. The CDR3 sequence: CASSQGVGNTIYF. In nucleotides, the CDR3 is TGTGCCAGCAGCCAAGGGGTCGGAAACACCATATATTTT.

The count of this clonotype is one. V and J are TRBV11-2 and TRBJ2-7; TRBD1 agrees at 10 bases. Trimming at V came to 5 bases and at J to 1 base, leaving 5 bases not matched to a gene. In germline, CDR1 is SGHAT, CDR2 FQNNGV. The CDR3 is 15 residues long. This CDR3 reads CASSTGTGASYEQYF. In DNA form, the CDR3 reads TGTGCCAGCAGCACCGGGACAGGGGCTTCCTACGAGCAGTACTTC.

By share of the sample, this clonotype is medium-sized. The J gene is TRBJ2-1, the V gene TRBV7-2; possibly TRBD2 for D (5 bases). Trimming left V 5 bases short and J 9 bases short, with 17 bases between. The CDR3 runs to 14 residues. Per the germline V gene, CDR1 is SGHTA and CDR2 is FQGNSA. The CDR3 DNA sequence: TGTGCCAGCAGCCCTAAGGCGCGGGTAGCTGAGCAGTTCTTC. Its protein product is CASSPKARVAEQFF.

V gene TRBV29-1 combines with J gene TRBJ2-1; D possibly corresponds to TRBD2 (5 bases). The germline V gene encodes CDR1 SQVTM and CDR2 ANQGSEA. The ends were cut back, 2 bases at V and 0 bases at J, with 14 bases in the middle. This CDR3 comprises 16 residues. The CDR3 is CSVERTAASSYNEQFF. For the CDR3, the DNA is TGCAGCGTTGAACGTACAGCGGCCAGCTCCTACAATGAGCAGTTCTTC.

The sample holds a few counts of this clonotype. The J gene is TRBJ1-1, the V gene TRBV18, with TRBD1 matching 8 bases. The ends lost 2 bases at V and 5 bases at J; junction bases unmatched: 4. In germline, CDR1 is KGHSH, CDR2 LQKENI. The CDR3 contains 14 residues. CDR3 nucleotides: TGTGCCAGCTCACCAGGACAGGGAGGGACTGAAGCTTTCTTT. This codes for CASSPGQGGTEAFF.

The rearrangement joins TRBV18 to TRBJ1-3, with D maybe TRBD1 (5 bases). CDR3 size: 15 residues. The germline CDR1 and CDR2 sequences are KGHSH and LQKENI. Trimming cost V 0 bases and J 0 bases, with 6 bases left between them. The CDR3 region is CASSPPTDSGNTIYF. The DNA for the CDR3 is TGTGCCAGCTCACCACCGACAGACTCTGGAAACACCATATATTTT.

The gene calls are TRBV20-1 and TRBJ2-3; D not resolved. The CDR3 runs to 16 residues. Trimming cost V 3 bases and J 2 bases, with 18 bases left between them. In germline, CDR1 is DFQATT, CDR2 SNEGSKA (reference sequence). For the CDR3, the DNA is TGCAGTGCTAGGCTGGTTGTGGGTTTCGTCACAGATACGCAGTATTTT. Its protein product is CSARLVVGFVTDTQYF.

In its sample, this clonotype was seen a few times. V is TRBV18 and J is TRBJ1-6; D might be TRBD1 (5 bases). The germline gives CDR1 KGHSH, CDR2 LQKENI. This CDR3 contains 15 residues. Trimming cost V 3 bases and J 7 bases, with 13 bases left between them. CDR3 nucleotide sequence: TGTGCCAGCTCACCGATGCGGGACGCAAATTCACCCCTCCACTTT. Protein: CASSPMRDANSPLHF.

This clonotype has a handful of counts. The CDR3 is CASSAVTIEQYF. DNA of the CDR3: TGCGCCAGCAGTGCGGTCACGATCGAGCAGTACTTC. The V call is TRBV10-2, the J call TRBJ2-7; no clear D gene. The CDR3 covers 12 residues. V dropped 4 bases and J dropped 6 bases, with 10 bases sitting between them. In germline, CDR1 is WSHSY, CDR2 SAAADI.

CDR3 DNA sequence: TGTGCCAGCTCACCACAGGGAACTAGCGGGTACACAGATACGCAGTATTTT. Residues: CASSPQGTSGYTDTQYF. The chain couples TRBV18 to TRBJ2-3; 9 nucleotides agree with TRBD2. Germline V gene data show CDR1 as KGHSH and CDR2 as LQKENI. V lost 1 base, J lost 2 bases, and 7 bases stayed unmatched. The CDR3 loop spans 17 amino acids.

This clonotype came up a few times. The gene calls are TRBV20-1 and TRBJ1-1; D uncertain. The CDR3 loop spans 11 amino acids. Germline assignment: CDR1 DFQATT and CDR2 SNEGSKA (reference sequence). With 0 bases removed from V and 4 bases from J, the gap between germline ends came to 3 bases. The CDR3 region has the DNA TGCAGTGCTAGAGAGTTCACTGAAGCTTTCTTT. This gives the protein CSAREFTEAFF.